The 17 T cell receptor beta chains listed next were all sequenced from one sample in a study of T-cell memory formation after mild COVID-19. From the 5' RACE reads, TCRdb called clonotypes with MiXCR, one entry per CDR3 protein. The sample records around 440,000 distinct CDR3 sequences, about 20% being singletons. The source material was PBMCs or a T cell subset sorted from them (not recorded which). These receptors were collected from an adult woman who had mild COVID-19 (a few samples of this study predate the infection). Cell type and time point are not known.

V usage is TRBV6-1 and J usage is TRBJ2-7; 7 bases align to TRBD1. With V trimmed by 8 bases and J by 2 bases, 3 bases remained unmatched. In germline, CDR1 is MNHNS, CDR2 SASEGT. CDR3 length: 12 residues. The CDR3, as DNA: TGTGCCAGCTTGGGACAGACCTACGAGCAGTACTTC. Protein product: CASLGQTYEQYF.

The V call is TRBV29-1, the J call TRBJ2-2, with 10 bases matching TRBD1. Trimming took 6 bases from V and 2 from J; bases not matched to a gene: 9. CDR3 size: 16 residues. Germline V gives CDR1 SQVTM, CDR2 ANQGSEA. CDR3: CSVTDRGFGNTGELFF. The CDR3 region has the DNA TGCAGCGTGACGGACAGGGGGTTCGGCAACACCGGGGAGCTGTTTTTT.

This clonotype was picked up many times. This sequence joins TRBV4-2 and TRBJ1-4; D may be TRBD1 (5 bases). Between the trimmed V and J ends, which lost 0 bases and 7 bases, there was a span of 12 bases. The V gene's germline CDR1 is LGHNA and CDR2 YNFKEQ. The CDR3 extends over 15 amino acids. The CDR3 DNA sequence: TGTGCCAGCAGCCAAGATAGGCAGGGCGGTGAAAAACTGTTTTTT. Protein sequence: CASSQDRQGGEKLFF.

The chain uses TRBV5-6 and TRBJ2-2; D possibly corresponds to TRBD2 (6 bases). Germline CDR1 reads SGHDT; CDR2 reads YYEEEE. This CDR3 contains 13 residues. Trimming left V 5 bases short and J 7 bases short, with 12 bases between. The CDR3 bases are TGTGCCAGCAGTAAGGGGAGGTTCGGGGAGCTGTTTTTT. Translation: CASSKGRFGELFF.

This clonotype has just one count. The chain links TRBV5-1 to TRBJ2-3; 11 positions match TRBD1. The V gene end was trimmed by 2 bases and the J gene end by 6 bases; junction bases not matched to a gene: 5. The CDR3 contains 15 residues. CDR1 SGHRS and CDR2 YFSETQ come from the germline V gene. DNA for the CDR3: TGCGCCAGCAGCTTAAGGACAGGGGGCGCGGATACGCAGTATTTT. It specifies CASSLRTGGADTQYF.

This sequence joins TRBV7-9 and TRBJ2-5, with D uncertain. The V and J ends lost 4 bases and 2 bases respectively, with 14 bases between them. This CDR3 contains 15 residues. CDR1 is SEHNR and CDR2 is FQNEAQ in the germline V gene (reference sequence). CDR3 sequence (DNA): TGTGCCAGCAGCTCCCGTAAAAACAAACAAGAGACCCAGTACTTC. It encodes CASSSRKNKQETQYF.

The chain uses TRBV19 and TRBJ2-3; D is perhaps TRBD2 (6 bases). This CDR3 has 14 amino acids. Trimming pared 1 base from V and 6 bases from J, leaving 11 bases between. Germline V gene lookup returns CDR1 LNHDA and CDR2 SQIVND (reference sequence). Here the CDR3 DNA reads TGTGCCAGTAGTATAGCGGGAGCTAGTGATACGCAGTATTTT. Amino acids: CASSIAGASDTQYF.

This clonotype was seen only a few times. The J gene is TRBJ2-3, the V gene TRBV15, with 8 nucleotides matching TRBD2. Germline CDR1 LNHNV, CDR2 YYDKDF (reference sequence). The junction had 2 bases not matched to a gene; V was cut back by 3 bases and J by 0 bases. There are 15 residues in the CDR3. The CDR3 is CATSRLAGSTDTQYF. CDR3 in DNA: TGTGCCACCAGCAGGTTAGCGGGAAGCACAGATACGCAGTATTTT.

J is TRBJ2-3 and V is TRBV4-1; 8 nucleotides agree with TRBD2. The CDR3 totals 16 residues. The V gene end was trimmed by 0 bases and the J gene end by 4 bases; junction bases not matched to a gene: 6. Looked up from germline, CDR1 is MGHRA and CDR2 is YSYEKL. The CDR3 sequence is CASSQEGVGGADTQYF. CDR3 coding DNA: TGCGCCAGCAGCCAAGAAGGAGTCGGGGGGGCAGATACGCAGTATTTT.

This clonotype was observed a handful of times. V and J are TRBV11-2 and TRBJ2-1; D is possibly TRBD1 or TRBD2 (5 bases each). CDR1 and CDR2 (germline): SGHAT, FQNNGV. V lost 2 bases to trimming and J lost 3 bases, with 14 bases between them. CDR3 length: 16 amino acids. CDR3 sequence: CASSLSRRGRYNEQFF. For the CDR3, the DNA is TGTGCCAGCAGCTTAAGTCGCCGGGGCCGCTACAATGAGCAGTTCTTC.

At least ten counts were recorded for this clonotype. The rearrangement uses TRBV4-3 and TRBJ2-3, with 10 bases fitting TRBD2. V shed 0 bases, J shed 4 bases, and the junction held 7 bases outside the gene matches. The germline CDR1 and CDR2 sequences are LGHNA and YSLEER. The CDR3 sequence is 17 residues long. The CDR3 region has the DNA TGCGCCAGCAGCCAAGATTGGCTAGCGGGAGATTCAGATACGCAGTATTTT. Translation: CASSQDWLAGDSDTQYF.

The chain combines TRBV9 with TRBJ2-3; tentative D call: TRBD2 (7 bases). CDR3 size: 17 residues. Trimming shortened V by 0 bases and J by 2 bases, and 16 bases separated the two germline ends. Germline-derived CDR1 and CDR2 are SGDLS and YYNGEE. The CDR3 is CASSVDPGGALTDTQYF. CDR3 coding DNA: TGTGCCAGCAGCGTAGATCCTGGGGGGGCCCTCACAGATACGCAGTATTTT.

This clonotype was seen more than once but under ten times. The chain links TRBV7-9 to TRBJ1-2; no firm D call. Looked up from germline, CDR1 is SEHNR and CDR2 is FQNEAQ (reference sequence). The V end was cut by 2 bases, the J end by 8 bases, with 9 bases between. The CDR3 consists of 12 residues. In DNA, the CDR3 is TGTGCCAGCAGCTTACCCCTCTGGGGCTACACCTTC. It encodes CASSLPLWGYTF.

The chain links TRBV20-1 to TRBJ2-2; D gene ambiguous. CDR3 length equals 15 residues. CDR1 is DFQATT, CDR2 SNEGSKA, per germline (reference sequence). The ends were cut back, 3 bases at V and 2 bases at J, with 13 bases in the middle. DNA of the CDR3: TGCAGTGCTAGTTCCAGAGTAGTAAACACCGGGGAGCTGTTTTTT. This gives the protein CSASSRVVNTGELFF.

V is TRBV4-3 and J is TRBJ2-5; a possible D gene is TRBD1 (6 bases). V lost 1 base, J lost 7 bases, and 16 bases lay in between. Germline V CDR1 and CDR2: LGHNA, YSLEER. There are 15 residues in the CDR3. CDR3 sequence: CASSQVLTGDVTQYF. The CDR3 coding sequence is TGCGCCAGCAGCCAAGTTTTGACAGGCGATGTGACCCAGTACTTC.

The V gene is TRBV15, the J gene TRBJ2-7; 9 bases agree with TRBD1. The germline CDR1 and CDR2 sequences are LNHNV and YYDKDF (reference sequence). The ends lost 5 bases at V and 4 bases at J; junction bases unmatched: 0. This CDR3 contains 12 residues. Here the CDR3 DNA reads TGTGCCACCAGCGGACAGGGGTACGAGCAGTACTTC. It specifies CATSGQGYEQYF.

The chain employs TRBV20-1 and TRBJ2-3; either TRBD1 or TRBD2 may fit D (5 bases each). The V gene lost 5 bases and the J gene lost 8 bases, with 23 bases spanning the gap. Germline CDR1 and CDR2: DFQATT and SNEGSKA (reference sequence). This CDR3 comprises 15 residues. In nucleotides, the CDR3 is TGCAGTGCTCGCGGCCGGGACCAGGTTTACCGTACGCAGTATTTT. It translates to CSARGRDQVYRTQYF.